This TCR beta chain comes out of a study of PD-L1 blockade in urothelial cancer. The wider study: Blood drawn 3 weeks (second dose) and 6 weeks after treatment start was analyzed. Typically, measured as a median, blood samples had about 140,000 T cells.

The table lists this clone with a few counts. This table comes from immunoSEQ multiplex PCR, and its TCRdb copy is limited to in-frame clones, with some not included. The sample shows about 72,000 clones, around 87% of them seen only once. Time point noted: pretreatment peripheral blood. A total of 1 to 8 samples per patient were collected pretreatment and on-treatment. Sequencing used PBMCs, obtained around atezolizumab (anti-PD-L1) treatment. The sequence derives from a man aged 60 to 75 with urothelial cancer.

The CDR3 nucleotides are TGTGCCAGCAGCCCACAGGGGAACTATGGCTACACCTTC. Encoded protein: CASSPQGNYGYTF. This chain connects TRBV7-9 to TRBJ1-2, with 7 bases fitting TRBD1. V shed 5 bases, J shed 2 bases, and the junction held 2 bases outside the gene matches. This CDR3 comprises 13 residues. Germline values: CDR1 SEHNR, CDR2 FQNEAQ (reference sequence).